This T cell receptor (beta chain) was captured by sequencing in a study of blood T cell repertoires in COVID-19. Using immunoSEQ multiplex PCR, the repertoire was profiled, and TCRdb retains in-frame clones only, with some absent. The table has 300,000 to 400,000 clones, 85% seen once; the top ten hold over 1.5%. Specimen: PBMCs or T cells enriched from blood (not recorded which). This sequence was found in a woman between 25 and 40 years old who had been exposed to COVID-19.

The CDR3 loop is CASSLVQGTYEQYF. The CDR3 DNA is TGTGCCAGCAGCTTGGTTCAGGGGACCTACGAGCAGTACTTC. The J gene is TRBJ2-7, the V gene TRBV5-8, with D possibly being TRBD1 (6 bases). Trimming took off 0 bases at V and 2 bases at J, with 9 bases between the two ends. Germline V gives CDR1 SGHTS, CDR2 YDEGEE. The CDR3 length is 14 residues.